These 3 T cell receptor beta chains were all obtained from the same sample, sequenced in a study of a mutant IDH1 vaccine in newly diagnosed glioma. Time point: week 35, safety follow-up. Topical imiquimod accompanied each vaccine dose, which consisted of 300 ug of mutant IDH1 20-mer peptide. These receptors have no identified antigens. This table comes from immunoSEQ multiplex PCR, and its TCRdb copy is limited to in-frame clones, with some not included. This table holds roughly 44,000 clones, under 90% found once. The sample in question was PBMCs, obtained from a glioma patient whose treatment included an IDH1 peptide vaccine. The receptors derive from a woman aged 40 to 50 with glioma. Some clones in this sample may be carry-over from other donors' samples.

This clone is judged medium-sized. The chain employs TRBV6-1 and TRBJ1-1; the D is unclear. The CDR3 sequence is 13 residues long. Between the trimmed V and J ends, which lost 7 bases and 8 bases, there was a span of 17 bases. The germline V gene has CDR1 MNHNS and CDR2 SASEGT. CDR3 sequence reads: CASIGGRGREAFF. The CDR3 DNA reads as TGTGCCAGCATCGGAGGGAGAGGGAGGGAAGCTTTCTTT.

The chain recombines TRBV29-1 with TRBJ2-7; D may be TRBD1 or TRBD2 (5 bases each). CDR3 length: 13 amino acids. CDR1 SQVTM and CDR2 ANQGSEA come from the germline V gene. V lost 7 bases, J lost 5 bases, and 18 bases lay in between. The CDR3 here is CSGRGGRDNEQYF. The CDR3 bases are TGCAGCGGCCGGGGTGGCAGGGATAACGAGCAGTACTTC.

V is TRBV6-6 and J is TRBJ2-1; possible D gene TRBD2, 8 bases. The CDR3 is 14 residues long. V was cut by 7 bases and J by 8 bases, with 18 bases left in between. The V gene's germline CDR1 is MNHNY and CDR2 SVGAGI (reference sequence). CDR3 residues: CASTEGLGGDEQFF. The CDR3 DNA reads TGTGCCAGCACCGAGGGACTAGGGGGCGATGAGCAGTTCTTC.